The entry below gives a single T cell receptor (beta chain) sequence along with its context. No antigen is known for it. Per-base quality was not reported, and no clone a single base away is much larger than it. In the germline V gene (reference sequence), CDR1 corresponds to DFQATT and CDR2 to SNEGSKA. The CDR3 covers 16 residues, taking in both the cysteine and the phenylalanine. Only the CDR3 part of the read is kept: 48 bases, read in frame from the first base. V is pruned by 0 bases and J by 6 bases, leaving 8 bases of the junction without a gene match. The data originate from a study of CD8 T cells in ankylosing spondylitis (TCRdb year 2017). For the study in its entirety: To find TCR variants linked to disease, the study profiled T cell receptor beta repertoires in ankylosing spondylitis patients and healthy donors. Peripheral blood was sampled, and synovial fluid was also collected from ankylosing spondylitis patients. The whole study cohort included 85 to 120 healthy donors and roughly 24 ankylosing spondylitis patients.

Sequencing was carried out with an Illumina HiSeq 2500. Quantitative 5'-RACE with molecular barcodes was used to prepare TCR beta libraries. As for the original processing: To identify disease-linked TCR variants, a new computational method was used, one built on a probabilistic model of VDJ rearrangement. Using fastp at Q25 and MiXCR, TCRdb reprocessed the public reads and kept productive beta chains. Entries that share a CDR3 protein sequence are merged under the most common genes and DNA. Here the V and J calls rest on TCRdb's processing, not on the authors' analysis. The sample includes more than 600,000 distinct CDR3 sequences, with under 20% observed a single time. Around 19% of the sample is held by the ten biggest clonotypes. Study-level results and caveats: The disease-linked clones were reported as significantly enriched in matched synovial fluid samples from ankylosing spondylitis patients. Blood from ankylosing spondylitis patients appeared to be characterized by a TCR beta motif made up of under ten highly homologous amino acid variants. The disease-linked clones showed a CD8+ phenotype and occurred at relatively low frequencies in peripheral blood. Some of the motif variants had been reported before in the synovial fluid and blood of reactive arthritis patients, a finding that suggests common disease-initiation mechanisms.

The specimen was blood, either unsorted or a sorted T cell fraction (not recorded which). This TCR was recovered from a male donor with ankylosing spondylitis. The sequence joins TRBV20-1 to TRBJ2-2; 9 central bases correspond to TRBD2. The DNA sequence follows: TGCAGTGCTAGAGATTGGGCTAGCGGGACGTCCGGGGAGCTGTTTTTT. Translated, it reads CSARDWASGTSGELFF.